This TCR beta chain was identified in a study of beta chain features in type 1 diabetes. Turning to the study itself: Cell yields, age and gender were similar between patients and healthy donors.

V lost 0 bases, J lost 7 bases, and 7 bases lay in between. This CDR3 comprises 13 residues. Germline V gene lookup returns CDR1 SGHDN and CDR2 FVKESK. This clone was counted ten times or more. Its target is unknown. Regarding the study as a whole: Patients' naive, central memory and Treg TCRB repertoires seemed closer to one another than those of healthy donors.

All of the isolated RNA was reverse transcribed, so expressed TCRB transcripts were sequenced. Profiled with immunoSEQ multiplex PCR; TCRdb holds only in-frame clones, not every one. This sample has hundreds of thousands of clones, with about a sixth found just once. Sorting based on CD45RO/CCR7/CD25/CD127/CD95/CD27 separated CD4+ naive, central memory, regulatory and stem cell-like memory cells. The rearrangement joins TRBV14 to TRBJ2-1; D unclear. Sample: naive CD4+ T cells from blood. This clonotype was sampled from a man between 18 and 35 years old in good health. CDR3 amino acids: CASSQERKNEQFF. The CDR3 DNA follows: TGTGCCAGCAGCCAAGAGAGGAAGAATGAGCAGTTCTTC.